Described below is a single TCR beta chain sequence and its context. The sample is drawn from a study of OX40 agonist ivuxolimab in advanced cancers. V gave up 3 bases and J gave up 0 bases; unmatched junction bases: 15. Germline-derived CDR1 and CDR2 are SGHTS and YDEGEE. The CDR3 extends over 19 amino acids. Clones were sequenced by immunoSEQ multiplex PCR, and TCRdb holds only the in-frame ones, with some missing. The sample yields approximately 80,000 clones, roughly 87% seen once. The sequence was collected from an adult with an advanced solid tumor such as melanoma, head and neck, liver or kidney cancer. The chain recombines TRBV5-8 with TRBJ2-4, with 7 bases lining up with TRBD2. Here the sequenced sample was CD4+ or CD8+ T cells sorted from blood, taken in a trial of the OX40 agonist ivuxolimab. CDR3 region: CASSYLPGDYPKAKNIQYF. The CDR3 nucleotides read TGTGCCAGCAGCTACCTCCCCGGGGACTATCCCAAAGCCAAAAACATTCAGTACTTC.